This T cell receptor (beta chain) originates from a study of T-cell reconstitution after alpha-beta-depleted transplantation in children. Researchers prepared the TCRbeta library using unique molecular identifiers, the study reports. TCRdb reprocessed the PCR reads via MiXCR and lists one record per CDR3 protein. The data hold over 550,000 distinct CDR3 sequences, with over 9.5% observed a single time. This clonotype has a count of ten or more. The CDR3 has 16 amino acids. The germline V and J ends were trimmed by 0 bases and 7 bases, with 19 bases remaining between them. From germline, CDR1 is DFQATT and CDR2 SNEGSKA (reference sequence).

The sequence derives from a human donor who donated a stem cell graft to a child with acute myeloid leukemia. Sequencing was performed on PBMCs from the stem cell graft donor, taken from the stem cell graft. This rearrangement joins TRBV20-1 to TRBJ2-1, with D perhaps TRBD2 (6 bases). CDR3 sequence reads: CSARDGGGPRGNEQFF. The CDR3 DNA reads TGCAGTGCTAGAGATGGGGGAGGACCCCGAGGGAATGAGCAGTTCTTC.